The sequence of this T cell receptor (beta chain) was determined in a study of T cell clusters in autoimmune cytopenias. Roughly 38,000 genome equivalents of blood DNA were amplified for TRB. Germline CDR1 is LNHNV and CDR2 is YYDKDF (reference sequence). CDR3 length: 17 amino acids. The study's findings and limits: Clustering suggested that physiological T cell clusters were missing in primary autoimmune cytopenia patients. Functional roles of the in silico T cell clusters still await experimental validation.

Multiplex touch-down PCR amplified TRB using TRB-A and TRB-B pools in one tube. TCRdb reprocessed the multiplex PCR reads, keeping one entry per CDR3 protein, no DNA. The sample is made up of about 5,600 distinct CDR3 sequences, and the top ten hold 2.9% of it. Note on this clonotype: Antigen specificity is unknown.

This sample also belongs to another study, concerning T cell repertoires in aging, cancer and after chemotherapy. That work contributes: Healthy donors lost TCR diversity with age mainly through richness, cancer patients through richness and evenness.

The chain joins TRBV15 to TRBJ2-5; absent DNA, TCRdb's TRBD2 call cannot be checked. The sequence came from a human donor in good health. Sequenced sample: peripheral blood. The CDR3 loop reads CATSRDWRLAAQETQYF.